Sequencing of this T cell receptor (beta chain) was carried out in a study of T cell responses to AZD1222 COVID-19 vaccine. About the research overall: Some second doses came at about 4 weeks and others at about 12 weeks; these were pooled.

V lost 1 base, J lost 0 bases, and 26 bases lay in between. In germline, CDR1 is SGHRS, CDR2 YFSETQ. The CDR3 totals 22 residues. TCRdb keeps only in-frame clones here, not all; method: immunoSEQ multiplex PCR. Of around 67,000 clones listed, 84% are singletons. General study results and limits: At study baseline, merely about 6 AZD1222 recipients were seropositive. Clonal diversity was possibly underestimated; the donors were predominantly white British and more often female. Receipt of two AZD1222 doses was followed by a rise in Spike-specific TCR breadth and depth.

In the case of this clone: The antigen is undetermined.

The receptor was isolated from an adult in good health. Material: peripheral blood, obtained on day 0 of AZD1222 vaccination. This chain connects TRBV5-1 to TRBJ1-6; D is possibly TRBD1 (6 bases). In DNA form, the CDR3 reads TGCGCCAGCAGCTTGCTGGATGGTGGGGGGGCCCTTTGGAGCTCCTATAATTCACCCCTCCACTTT. It translates to CASSLLDGGGALWSSYNSPLHF. Full variable domain (outside the CDR3, taken from reference TRBV5-1 and TRBJ1-6): KAGVTQTPRYLIKTRGQQVTLSCSPISGHRSVSWYQQTPGQGLQFLFEYFSETQRNKGNFPGRFSGRQFSNSRSEMNVSTLELGDSALYLCASSLLDGGGALWSSYNSPLHFGNGTRLTVT.